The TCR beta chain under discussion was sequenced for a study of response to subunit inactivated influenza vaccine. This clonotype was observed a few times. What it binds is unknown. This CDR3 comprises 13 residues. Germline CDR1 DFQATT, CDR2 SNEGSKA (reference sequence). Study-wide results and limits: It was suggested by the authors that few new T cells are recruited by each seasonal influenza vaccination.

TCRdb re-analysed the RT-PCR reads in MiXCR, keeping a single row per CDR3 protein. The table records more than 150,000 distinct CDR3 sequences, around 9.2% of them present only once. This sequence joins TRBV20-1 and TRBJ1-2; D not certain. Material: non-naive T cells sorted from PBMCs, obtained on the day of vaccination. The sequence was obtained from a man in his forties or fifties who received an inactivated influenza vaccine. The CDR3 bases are TGCAGCGCTGCCCCCCCCCCAACCCGTGGCTACACCTTC. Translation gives CSAAPPPTRGYTF.